This paragraph covers one TCR beta chain sequence. Antigen specificity is unknown. This sample was taken from a study of cytomegalovirus exposure and HLA in healthy donors. As for the study in general: In a previous analysis, more than 90 million unique TCR beta sequences were found from 150 million to 200 million T cells.

Overall study results and limits: There were several of the most significant clusters that appeared linked to common viral pathogens in a later analysis. Cytomegalovirus association was assigned to approximately 160 TCR beta chains. Confirmation in vitro established that a few CMV-associated chains were specific for CMV antigens.

The PCR made use of 60 Vbeta and 13 Jbeta primers. TCRdb's table, derived via immunoSEQ multiplex PCR, lists solely in-frame clones and lacks some. The table has 100,000 to 150,000 clones, 55% to 75% seen once. The CDR3 has 14 residues. Trimming took 1 base from V and 3 from J, leaving 10 bases between them. Germline V gene sequence: CDR1 SGHAT, CDR2 FQNNGV. The V call is TRBV11-2, the J call TRBJ2-7; D unresolved. The sequence came from a human donor in good health. The sample was PBMCs. The CDR3 DNA reads TGTGCCAGCAGCTTAGCTCGGGTAGACTACGAGCAGTACTTC. This gives the protein CASSLARVDYEQYF.